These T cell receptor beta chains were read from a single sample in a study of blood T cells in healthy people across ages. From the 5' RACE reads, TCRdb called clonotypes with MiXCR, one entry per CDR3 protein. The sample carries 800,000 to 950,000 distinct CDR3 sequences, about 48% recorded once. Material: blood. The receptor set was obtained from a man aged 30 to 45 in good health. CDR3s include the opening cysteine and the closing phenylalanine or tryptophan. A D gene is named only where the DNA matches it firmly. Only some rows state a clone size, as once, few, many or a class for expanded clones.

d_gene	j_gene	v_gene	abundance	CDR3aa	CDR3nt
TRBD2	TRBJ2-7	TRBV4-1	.	CASSLGLADNEQYF	TGCGCCAGCAGCCTAGGACTAGCGGACAATGAGCAGTACTTC
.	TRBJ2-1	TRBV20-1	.	CSASLALGRYNEQFF	TGCAGTGCTAGCCTCGCCCTTGGACGGTACAATGAGCAGTTCTTC
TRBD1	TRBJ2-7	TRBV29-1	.	CSVAQPGQAYEQYF	TGCAGCGTTGCACAACCGGGACAGGCTTACGAGCAGTACTTC
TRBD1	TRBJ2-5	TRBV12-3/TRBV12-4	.	CANSLIWPAGGEETQYF	TGTGCCAACAGTCTGATCTGGCCGGCAGGGGGTGAAGAGACCCAGTACTTC
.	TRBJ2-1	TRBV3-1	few	CASSQDRGTGQFF	TGTGCCAGCAGCCAAGACCGGGGTACGGGGCAGTTCTTC
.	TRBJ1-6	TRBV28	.	CAVPSRSGHNSPLHF	TGTGCCGTCCCGAGCAGGTCGGGTCATAATTCACCCCTCCACTTT
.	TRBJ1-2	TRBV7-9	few	CASSLEGPGDGYTF	TGTGCCAGCAGCTTAGAAGGGCCGGGGGATGGCTACACCTTC
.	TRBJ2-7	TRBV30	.	CAWTLTFSSYEQYF	TGTGCCTGGACCCTAACATTCAGCTCCTACGAGCAGTACTTC
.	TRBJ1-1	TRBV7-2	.	CASSSKRDWAFF	TGTGCCAGCAGCTCCAAGCGGGACTGGGCTTTCTTT
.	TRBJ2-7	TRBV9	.	CASSLHTSGEQYF	TGTGCCAGCAGCTTACATACCAGCGGCGAGCAGTACTTC
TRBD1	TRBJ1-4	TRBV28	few	CASRRRGQRVATNEKLFF	TGTGCCAGCAGAAGAAGGGGACAGCGAGTCGCAACTAATGAAAAACTGTTTTTT
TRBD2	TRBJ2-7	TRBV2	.	CASLRGLAGIYEQYF	TGTGCCAGCCTGCGAGGGCTAGCGGGGATCTACGAGCAGTACTTC
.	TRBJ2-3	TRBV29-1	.	CSAQGGARDTQYF	TGCAGCGCCCAAGGGGGGGCAAGAGATACGCAGTATTTT
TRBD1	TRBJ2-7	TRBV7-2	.	CASSRLGQGPHEQYF	TGTGCCAGCAGCCGTCTGGGACAGGGGCCCCACGAGCAGTACTTC
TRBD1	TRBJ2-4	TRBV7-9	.	CASSLRAGGIKDIQYF	TGTGCCAGCAGCCTGCGGGCAGGGGGCATTAAGGACATTCAGTACTTC
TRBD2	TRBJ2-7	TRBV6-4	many	CASSELAGSSYEQYF	TGTGCCAGCAGCGAACTAGCGGGTAGCTCCTACGAGCAGTACTTC
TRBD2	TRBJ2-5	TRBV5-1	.	CASSDGLAGYNEQYF	TGCGCCAGCAGCGACGGGCTAGCGGGATACAATGAGCAGTACTTC
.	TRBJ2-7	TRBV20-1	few	CSANGQYF	TGCAGTGCTAATGGGCAGTACTTC
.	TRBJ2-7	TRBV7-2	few	CASSFSTGVYTSYEQYF	TGTGCCAGCAGCTTTTCGACCGGTGTCTATACGTCCTACGAGCAGTACTTC
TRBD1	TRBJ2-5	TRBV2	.	CAGSDRGTYQETQYF	TGTGCCGGCAGTGACAGGGGGACGTACCAAGAGACCCAGTACTTC
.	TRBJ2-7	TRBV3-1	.	CASSQDSSWENYEQYF	TGTGCCAGCAGCCAAGATTCATCTTGGGAGAACTACGAGCAGTACTTC
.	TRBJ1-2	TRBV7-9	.	CVSSLGTDYGYTF	TGTGTCAGCAGCTTAGGGACGGACTATGGCTACACCTTC
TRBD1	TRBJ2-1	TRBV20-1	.	CSASGTAKGNEQFF	TGCAGTGCTAGCGGGACAGCTAAGGGCAATGAGCAGTTCTTC
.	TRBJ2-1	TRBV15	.	CATSRDARVNEQFF	TGTGCCACCAGCAGAGATGCACGGGTCAATGAGCAGTTCTTC
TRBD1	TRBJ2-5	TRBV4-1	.	CASSQESRGREQYF	TGCGCCAGCAGCCAAGAGTCCAGGGGGCGTGAGCAGTACTTC
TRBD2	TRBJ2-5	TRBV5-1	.	CASTSGGGQETQYF	TGCGCCAGCACTTCGGGGGGTGGCCAAGAGACCCAGTACTTC
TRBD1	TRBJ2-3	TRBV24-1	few	CATSDPGGKTDTQYF	TGTGCCACCAGTGATCCAGGGGGCAAAACAGATACGCAGTATTTT
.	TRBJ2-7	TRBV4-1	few	CASSQGRLTFYEQYF	TGCGCCAGCAGCCAAGGCCGGCTGACATTTTACGAGCAGTACTTC
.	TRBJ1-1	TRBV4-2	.	CASSQDRSRVTEAFF	TGTGCCAGCAGCCAAGATCGGTCTAGGGTAACTGAAGCTTTCTTT
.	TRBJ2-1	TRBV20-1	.	CSARDRVGPTYNEQFF	TGCAGTGCTAGAGATAGGGTGGGACCGACCTACAATGAGCAGTTCTTC
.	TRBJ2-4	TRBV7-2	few	CASSPPGTVGNIQYF	TGTGCCAGCAGCCCCCCCGGGACGGTCGGAAACATTCAGTACTTC
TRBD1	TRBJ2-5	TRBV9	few	CASSPGTGVYETQYF	TGTGCCAGCAGCCCCGGGACAGGGGTTTATGAGACCCAGTACTTC
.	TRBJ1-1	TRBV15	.	CATSGSTARTEAFF	TGTGCCACCAGCGGCTCGACGGCGCGCACTGAAGCTTTCTTT
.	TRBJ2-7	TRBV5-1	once	CASSQGHSISYGQYF	TGCGCCAGCAGCCAGGGACATTCCATCTCCTACGGGCAGTACTTC
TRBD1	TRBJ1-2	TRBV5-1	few	CASSLDRETNYGYTF	TGCGCCAGCAGCCTCGACAGGGAGACTAACTATGGCTACACCTTC
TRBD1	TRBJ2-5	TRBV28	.	CASIRGQGTMETQYF	TGTGCCAGCATAAGGGGACAGGGCACTATGGAGACCCAGTACTTC
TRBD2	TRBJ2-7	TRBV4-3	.	CASGNRGGRHNNEQYF	TGCGCCAGCGGTAATCGGGGGGGCCGACACAACAATGAGCAGTACTTC
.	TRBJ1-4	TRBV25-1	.	CASSALGAWEKLFF	TGTGCCAGCAGTGCTTTAGGTGCCTGGGAAAAACTGTTTTTT
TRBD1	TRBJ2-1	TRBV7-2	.	CASRVRQGLYNEQFF	TGTGCCAGCCGTGTTCGACAGGGTTTATACAATGAGCAGTTCTTC
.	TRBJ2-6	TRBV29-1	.	CSVLGGPLSGANVLTF	TGCAGCGTCTTAGGGGGGCCCCTCTCTGGGGCCAACGTCCTGACTTTC